This TCR beta chain was identified in a study of T-cell reconstitution after alpha-beta-depleted transplantation in children. Broader study findings: Day-60 TCRbeta diversity that was high in some patients was derived from surviving recipient T cells and thymic progenitors. Reportedly, alpha-beta T cells present about two months post-transplant originated from several hundred expanded clones of graft origin. Counts and diversity of T cells one year after transplant came mostly from newly produced T cells.

The TCRbeta library was prepared with unique molecular identifiers. TCRdb ran MiXCR on the PCR reads and lists one entry per CDR3 protein. The repertoire holds hundreds of thousands of distinct CDR3 sequences, approximately 10% seen once, with under 30% in the top ten. This clonotype showed up just a few times. The antigen is unknown. Germline values: CDR1 SQVTM, CDR2 ANQGSEA. The CDR3 is made up of 13 amino acids. V was clipped by 7 bases and J by 1 base, with 11 bases between them. The rearrangement joins TRBV29-1 to TRBJ2-4; tentative D call: TRBD2 (6 bases). The sequence derives from a child younger than two with acute myeloid leukemia, due to receive a stem cell transplant. Sequencing used PBMCs, obtained before TCRalphabeta/CD19-depleted stem cell transplant. The CDR3 reads CSASELAKNIQYF. In DNA, the CDR3 is TGCAGCGCTAGCGAGTTGGCCAAAAACATTCAGTACTTC.